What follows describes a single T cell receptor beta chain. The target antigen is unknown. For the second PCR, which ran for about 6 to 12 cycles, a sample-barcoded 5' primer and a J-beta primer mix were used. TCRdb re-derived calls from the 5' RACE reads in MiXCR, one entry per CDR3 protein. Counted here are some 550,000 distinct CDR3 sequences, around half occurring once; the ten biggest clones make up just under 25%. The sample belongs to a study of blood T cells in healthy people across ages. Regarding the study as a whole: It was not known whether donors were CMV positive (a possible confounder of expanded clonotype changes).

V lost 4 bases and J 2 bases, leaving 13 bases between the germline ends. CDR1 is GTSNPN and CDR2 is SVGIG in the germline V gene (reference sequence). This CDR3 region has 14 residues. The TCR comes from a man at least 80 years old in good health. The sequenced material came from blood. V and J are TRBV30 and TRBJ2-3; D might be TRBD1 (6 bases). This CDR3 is CAWNRQDLTDTQYF. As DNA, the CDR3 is TGTGCCTGGAATCGACAGGACCTCACAGATACGCAGTATTTT.